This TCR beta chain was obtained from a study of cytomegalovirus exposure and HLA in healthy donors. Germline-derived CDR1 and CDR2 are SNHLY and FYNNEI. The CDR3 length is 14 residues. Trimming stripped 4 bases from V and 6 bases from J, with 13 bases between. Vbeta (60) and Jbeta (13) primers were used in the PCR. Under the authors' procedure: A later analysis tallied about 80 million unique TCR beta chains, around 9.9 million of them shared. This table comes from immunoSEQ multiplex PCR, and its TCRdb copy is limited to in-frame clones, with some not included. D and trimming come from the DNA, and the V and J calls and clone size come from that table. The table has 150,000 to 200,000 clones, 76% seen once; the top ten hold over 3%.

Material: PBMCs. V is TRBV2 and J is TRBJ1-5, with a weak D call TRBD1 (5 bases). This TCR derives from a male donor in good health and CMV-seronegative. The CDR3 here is CASSGGRLGQPQHF. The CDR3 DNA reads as TGTGCCAGCAGTGGGGGGAGACTAGGTCAGCCCCAGCATTTT.